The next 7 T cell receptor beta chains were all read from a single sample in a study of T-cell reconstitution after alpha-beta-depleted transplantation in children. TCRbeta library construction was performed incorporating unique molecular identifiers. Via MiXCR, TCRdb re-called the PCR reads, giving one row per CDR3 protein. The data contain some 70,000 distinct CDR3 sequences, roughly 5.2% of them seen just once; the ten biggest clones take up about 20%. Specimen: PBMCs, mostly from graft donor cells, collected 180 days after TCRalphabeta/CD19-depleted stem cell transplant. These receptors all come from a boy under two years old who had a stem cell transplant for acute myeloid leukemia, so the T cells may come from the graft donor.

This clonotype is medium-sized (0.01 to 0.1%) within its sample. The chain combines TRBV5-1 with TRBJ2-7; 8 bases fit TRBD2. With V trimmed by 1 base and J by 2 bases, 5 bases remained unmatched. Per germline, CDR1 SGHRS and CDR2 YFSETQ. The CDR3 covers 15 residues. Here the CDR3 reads CASSLNSGEAYEQYV. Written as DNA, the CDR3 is TGCGCCAGCAGCTTGAATAGCGGGGAGGCCTACGAGCAGTACGTC.

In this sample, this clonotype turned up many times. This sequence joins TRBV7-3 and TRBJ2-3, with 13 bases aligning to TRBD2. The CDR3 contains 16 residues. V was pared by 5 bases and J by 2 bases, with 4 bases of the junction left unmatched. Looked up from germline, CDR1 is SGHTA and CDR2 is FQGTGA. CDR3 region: CASSPGLAGDTDTQYF. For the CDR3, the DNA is TGTGCCAGCAGCCCCGGACTAGCGGGGGACACAGATACGCAGTATTTT.

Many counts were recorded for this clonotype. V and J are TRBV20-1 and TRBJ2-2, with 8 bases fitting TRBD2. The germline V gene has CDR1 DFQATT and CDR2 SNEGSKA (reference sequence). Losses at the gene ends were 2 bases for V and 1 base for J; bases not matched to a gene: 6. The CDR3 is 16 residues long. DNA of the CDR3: TGCAGTGCTAGACTTAGCGGGGCACTGAACACCGGGGAGCTGTTTTTT. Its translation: CSARLSGALNTGELFF.

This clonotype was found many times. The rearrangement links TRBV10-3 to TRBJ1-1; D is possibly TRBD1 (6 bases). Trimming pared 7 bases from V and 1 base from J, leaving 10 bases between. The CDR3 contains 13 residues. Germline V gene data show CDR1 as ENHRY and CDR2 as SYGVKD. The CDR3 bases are TGTGCCATCACAGGGGTGAGGAACACTGAAGCTTTCTTT. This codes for CAITGVRNTEAFF.

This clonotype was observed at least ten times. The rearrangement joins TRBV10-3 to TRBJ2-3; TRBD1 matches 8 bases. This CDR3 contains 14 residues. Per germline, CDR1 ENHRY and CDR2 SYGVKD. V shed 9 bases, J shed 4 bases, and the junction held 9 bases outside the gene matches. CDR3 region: CAITDRVDADTQYF. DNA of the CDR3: TGTGCCATTACGGACAGGGTGGACGCAGATACGCAGTATTTT.

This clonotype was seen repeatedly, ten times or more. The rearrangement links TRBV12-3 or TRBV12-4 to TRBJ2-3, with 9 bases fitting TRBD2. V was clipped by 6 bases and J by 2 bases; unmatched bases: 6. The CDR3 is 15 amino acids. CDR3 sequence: CASRLPGLATDTQYF. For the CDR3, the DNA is TGTGCCAGCAGACTCCCGGGACTAGCCACAGATACGCAGTATTTT.

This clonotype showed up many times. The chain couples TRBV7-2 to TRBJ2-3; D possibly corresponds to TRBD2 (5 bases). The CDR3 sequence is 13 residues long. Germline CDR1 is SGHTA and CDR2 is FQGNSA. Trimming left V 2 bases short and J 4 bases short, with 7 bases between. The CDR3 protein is CASSLTGSDTQYF. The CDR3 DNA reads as TGTGCCAGCAGCTTAACGGGATCAGATACGCAGTATTTT.